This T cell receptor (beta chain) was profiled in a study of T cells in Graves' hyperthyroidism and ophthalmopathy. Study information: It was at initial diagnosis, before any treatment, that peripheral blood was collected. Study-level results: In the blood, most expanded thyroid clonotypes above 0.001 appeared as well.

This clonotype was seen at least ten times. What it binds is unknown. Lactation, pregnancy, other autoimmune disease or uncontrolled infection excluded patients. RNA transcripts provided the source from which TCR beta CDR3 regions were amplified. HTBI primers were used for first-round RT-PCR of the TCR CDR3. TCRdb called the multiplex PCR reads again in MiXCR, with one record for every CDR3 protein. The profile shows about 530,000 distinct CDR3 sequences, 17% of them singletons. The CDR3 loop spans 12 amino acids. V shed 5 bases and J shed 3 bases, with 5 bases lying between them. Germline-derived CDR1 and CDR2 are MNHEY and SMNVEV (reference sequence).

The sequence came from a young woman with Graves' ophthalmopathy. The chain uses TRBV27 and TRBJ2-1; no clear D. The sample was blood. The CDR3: CASSTNYNEQFF. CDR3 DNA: TGTGCCAGCAGTACTAACTACAATGAGCAGTTCTTC.